These 17 T cell receptor beta chains were sequenced from one sample in a study of cytomegalovirus exposure and HLA in healthy donors. Amplification used 60 Vbeta primers and 13 Jbeta primers. The data were produced by immunoSEQ multiplex PCR, yet TCRdb's version contains in-frame clones alone and is incomplete. This sample has around 130,000 clones, with roughly 80% found just once. Specimen: PBMCs. All receptors derive from a boy between 10 and 17 years old in good health and CMV-seronegative.

This clone has a single count. This chain uses TRBV4-1 with TRBJ2-2, with unresolved D. This CDR3 is built from 15 residues. The germline V gene has CDR1 MGHRA and CDR2 YSYEKL. Trimming pared 0 bases from V and 5 bases from J, leaving 10 bases between. CDR3 sequence reads: CASSQDHPVTGELFF. CDR3 coding DNA: TGCGCCAGCAGCCAAGATCACCCGGTAACCGGGGAGCTGTTTTTT.

V gene TRBV5-6 combines with J gene TRBJ1-3; maybe TRBD1 (5 bases). V was clipped by 2 bases and J by 6 bases, with 12 bases between them. The germline gives CDR1 SGHDT, CDR2 YYEEEE. The CDR3 totals 14 residues. CDR3 nucleotide sequence: TGTGCCAGCAGCTTCAACAGGCTGGAAAACACCATATATTTT. Translation gives CASSFNRLENTIYF. Full variable domain (missing parts from reference TRBV5-6 and TRBJ1-3): DAGVTQSPTHLIKTRGQQVTLRCSPKSGHDTVSWYQQALGQGPQFIFQYYEEEERQRGNFPDRFSGHQFPNYSSELNVNALLLGDSALYLCASSFNRLENTIYFGEGSWLTVV.

CDR3 bases: TGTGCCTGGAGTGTAAGACTAGCGAGCTACAATGAGCAGTTCTTC. Translating gives CAWSVRLASYNEQFF. The chain uses TRBV30 and TRBJ2-1; 8 nucleotides match TRBD2. The CDR3 consists of 15 residues. Germline loops: CDR1 GTSNPN, CDR2 SVGIG (reference sequence). J lost 3 bases, V lost 0 bases, and 4 bases had no gene match.

Here the CDR3 reads CASSQDRETQYF. CDR3 nucleotides: TGCGCCAGCAGCCAAGATCGGGAGACCCAGTACTTC. The chain joins TRBV4-1 to TRBJ2-5; D is uncertain. Trimming took 0 bases from V and 5 from J, leaving 4 bases between them. The CDR3 is 12 residues long. Germline CDR1 and CDR2: MGHRA and YSYEKL.

The chain has TRBV4-1 and TRBJ1-1; no clear D. The CDR3 totals 16 residues. Germline CDR1 MGHRA, CDR2 YSYEKL. V shed 1 base and J shed 0 bases, with 12 bases lying between them. The CDR3 sequence: CASSQGSHILNTEAFF. DNA for the CDR3: TGCGCCAGCAGCCAAGGGTCTCACATCCTGAACACTGAAGCTTTCTTT.

The rearrangement links TRBV6-5 to TRBJ1-2, with D maybe TRBD1 (6 bases). Looked up from germline, CDR1 is MNHEY and CDR2 is SVGAGI. Trimming took off 6 bases at V and 7 bases at J, with 15 bases between the two ends. This CDR3 contains 13 residues. The chain's CDR3 is CASRTTGYSGYTF. DNA for the CDR3: TGTGCCAGCAGGACCACAGGGTACTCTGGCTACACCTTC.

The rearrangement joins TRBV29-1 to TRBJ1-1; no clear D gene. Germline V gene lookup returns CDR1 SQVTM and CDR2 ANQGSEA. Trimming shortened V by 7 bases and J by 0 bases, and 12 bases separated the two germline ends. CDR3 size: 13 residues. In DNA, the CDR3 is TGCAGCGAGAGAGCCACAGTGAACACTGAAGCTTTCTTT. Its protein is CSERATVNTEAFF.

As DNA, the CDR3 is TGCGCCAGTATGCTTGGGACTAGCGGGACGGATACGCAGTATTTT. The encoded protein is CASMLGTSGTDTQYF. This chain connects TRBV4-1 to TRBJ2-3; 13 positions agree with TRBD2. The germline CDR1 and CDR2 sequences are MGHRA and YSYEKL. The junction had 9 bases not matched to a gene; V was cut back by 9 bases and J by 6 bases. The length of the CDR3 is 15 residues.

The chain uses TRBV7-2 and TRBJ2-2, with TRBD2 identical over 10 bases. In germline, CDR1 is SGHTA, CDR2 FQGNSA. Trimming took 5 bases from V and 5 from J; bases not matched to a gene: 8. This CDR3 contains 16 residues. The CDR3: CASSPLAGVRTGELFF. DNA of the CDR3: TGTGCCAGCAGCCCCCTAGCGGGAGTACGGACCGGGGAGCTGTTTTTT.

The V call is TRBV27, the J call TRBJ2-2, with TRBD2 matching over 7 bases. V lost 5 bases, J lost 5 bases, and 8 bases stayed unmatched. The CDR3 spans 15 residues. CDR1 MNHEY and CDR2 SMNVEV come from the germline V gene (reference sequence). CDR3 bases: TGTGCCAGCAGTCCGTGGGGGGGTAGAACCGGGGAGCTGTTTTTT. Amino acids: CASSPWGGRTGELFF.

This chain links TRBV4-1 with TRBJ2-7; D perhaps matches TRBD1 (5 bases). V was shortened by 1 base and J by 4 bases, with 14 bases between the two germline ends. The germline gives CDR1 MGHRA, CDR2 YSYEKL. The CDR3 has 15 amino acids. The CDR3 DNA is TGCGCCAGCAGCCAAGGCCCAGGGTCCGCTTACGAGCAGTACTTC. The encoded protein is CASSQGPGSAYEQYF.

The chain has TRBV4-2 and TRBJ2-1, with D possibly matching TRBD2 (5 bases). The CDR3 length is 14 residues. Germline V gene lookup returns CDR1 LGHNA and CDR2 YNFKEQ. V lost 1 base to trimming and J lost 6 bases, with 10 bases between them. The CDR3 reads CASSQAGSSNEQFF. The CDR3 DNA reads as TGTGCCAGCAGCCAAGCGGGGTCAAGCAATGAGCAGTTCTTC.

This clone was seen a handful of times. The genes are TRBV4-1 and TRBJ1-4; D possibly corresponds to TRBD1 (5 bases). The CDR3 extends over 16 amino acids. Trimming left V 1 base short and J 8 bases short, with 17 bases between. The germline V gene encodes CDR1 MGHRA and CDR2 YSYEKL. In DNA form, the CDR3 reads TGCGCCAGCAGCCAAGTTCCAGGGTTCGCCGCAGAAAAACTGTTTTTT. Translation gives CASSQVPGFAAEKLFF.

The rearrangement uses TRBV29-1 and TRBJ2-7; D ambiguous. CDR1 is SQVTM, CDR2 ANQGSEA, per germline. Between the trimmed V and J ends, which lost 0 bases and 7 bases, there was a span of 10 bases. The CDR3 extends over 12 amino acids. CDR3 DNA sequence: TGCAGCGTTGAAGATTCGTCTATGGAGCAGTACTTC. It yields the protein CSVEDSSMEQYF.

This clone appeared once. The rearrangement uses TRBV7-8 and TRBJ2-7; a possible D gene is TRBD1 (6 bases). The V gene lost 4 bases and the J gene lost 4 bases, with 17 bases spanning the gap. Germline V gives CDR1 SGHVS, CDR2 FQNEAQ. There are 15 residues in the CDR3. Here the CDR3 DNA reads TGTGCCAGCAGCTCCCTCGTGGGGGCACCGTACGAGCAGTACTTC. Its protein is CASSSLVGAPYEQYF.

The CDR3 nucleotides read TGCGCCAGCAGCCAAACAGTGAGCTATGGCTACACCTTC. This encodes CASSQTVSYGYTF. The chain is built from TRBV4-3 and TRBJ1-2; D is unresolved. V lost 2 bases and J lost 4, with 8 bases in between. This CDR3 contains 13 residues. The germline V gene encodes CDR1 LGHNA and CDR2 YSLEER.

The J gene is TRBJ2-1, the V gene TRBV30; 7 bases match TRBD1. V was clipped by 3 bases and J by 4 bases; unmatched bases: 9. The CDR3 extends over 15 amino acids. CDR1 and CDR2 from the germline V gene are GTSNPN and SVGIG (reference sequence). The chain's CDR3 is CAWRTRGGYYNEQFF. The CDR3 region has the DNA TGTGCCTGGAGGACTCGAGGGGGCTATTACAATGAGCAGTTCTTC.